These 24 T cell receptor beta chains originate from one sample sequenced in a study of blood T cell repertoires in COVID-19. The protocol was immunoSEQ multiplex PCR, while the TCRdb copy is restricted to in-frame clones and leaves out a portion. The repertoire holds approximately 290,000 clones, with approximately 86% as singletons. Sequences were obtained from peripheral blood. These receptors all stem from a human donor with COVID-19, enrolled during active disease. The donor label of this sample is uncertain.

The chain has TRBV30 and TRBJ2-3; the D is unclear. V lost 8 bases and J 0 bases, leaving 12 bases between the germline ends. Germline CDR1 GTSNPN, CDR2 SVGIG (reference sequence). The CDR3 sequence is 13 residues long. The DNA for the CDR3 is TGTGCCAGCCGAGCCTTTAGCACAGATACGCAGTATTTT. Its translation: CASRAFSTDTQYF.

This chain joins TRBV5-1 and TRBJ1-4, with TRBD1 matching 7 bases. The CDR3 spans 16 residues. Germline V gene sequence: CDR1 SGHRS, CDR2 YFSETQ. V was pared by 4 bases and J by 1 base, with 7 bases of the junction left unmatched. The CDR3 DNA is TGCGCCAGCAGCCTGGGGACAGCGGAAACTAATGAAAAACTGTTTTTT. It translates to CASSLGTAETNEKLFF.

The chain uses TRBV5-4 and TRBJ2-7; possible D gene TRBD2, 6 bases. This CDR3 has 15 amino acids. Germline V gene lookup returns CDR1 SGHNT and CDR2 YYREEE (reference sequence). The ends were cut back, 6 bases at V and 3 bases at J, with 19 bases in the middle. CDR3 in DNA: TGTGCCAGCACCGCCGACTGGAGGGGCGACTACGAGCAGTACTTC. Its protein product is CASTADWRGDYEQYF. The variable domain in full, completed from reference TRBV5-4 and TRBJ2-7, reads ETGVTQSPTHLIKTRGQQVTLRCSSQSGHNTVSWYQQALGQGPQFIFQYYREEENGRGNFPPRFSGLQFPNYSSELNVNALELDDSALYLCASTADWRGDYEQYFGPGTRLTVT.

The chain uses TRBV29-1 and TRBJ1-5, with 11 bases that match TRBD1. The germline CDR1 and CDR2 sequences are SQVTM and ANQGSEA. The length of the CDR3 is 13 residues. V gave up 6 bases and J gave up 5 bases; unmatched junction bases: 3. The CDR3 loop reads CSVGTGGDQPQHF. The CDR3, as DNA: TGCAGCGTGGGGACAGGGGGAGATCAGCCCCAGCATTTT.

V is TRBV11-2 and J is TRBJ1-2; 7 bases are shared with TRBD1. CDR3 size: 15 residues. Unmatched junction bases numbered 13, after V lost 5 bases and J lost 7 bases. Germline assignment: CDR1 SGHAT and CDR2 FQNNGV. The CDR3: CASSPRQGASGGYTF. CDR3 coding DNA: TGTGCCAGCAGCCCGCGACAGGGCGCTTCCGGTGGCTACACCTTC.

The gene calls are TRBV28 and TRBJ2-7; 10 nucleotides agree with TRBD2. The CDR3 covers 14 residues. Germline V gene sequence: CDR1 MDHEN, CDR2 SYDVKM. The junction had 5 bases not matched to a gene; V was cut back by 2 bases and J by 7 bases. Here the CDR3 reads CASSLLAGVGEQYF. The DNA of the CDR3 is TGTGCCAGCAGTTTACTAGCGGGAGTAGGAGAGCAGTACTTC.

V gene TRBV13 combines with J gene TRBJ2-7; TRBD2 matches at 9 bases. The CDR3 is 15 residues long. With V trimmed by 2 bases and J by 5 bases, 7 bases remained unmatched. Per the germline V gene, CDR1 is PRHDT and CDR2 is FYEKMQ (reference sequence). CDR3 protein: CASSLIAGGPHEQYF. CDR3 DNA sequence: TGTGCCAGCAGCTTAATCGCGGGAGGGCCTCACGAGCAGTACTTC.

The chain combines TRBV18 with TRBJ2-5; tentatively, D is TRBD1 (5 bases). The CDR3 is made up of 15 amino acids. V was cut by 1 base and J by 4 bases, with 13 bases left in between. Germline V gene lookup returns CDR1 KGHSH and CDR2 LQKENI. The CDR3 sequence is CASSPRIGVGETQYF. For the CDR3, the DNA is TGTGCCAGCTCACCACGAATAGGGGTCGGAGAGACCCAGTACTTC.

The gene calls are TRBV12-3 or TRBV12-4 and TRBJ1-1; D gene unclear. The V end was cut by 6 bases, the J end by 0 bases, with 8 bases between. The CDR3 contains 13 residues. The CDR3 DNA is TGTGCCAGCAGACCCCGGGTGAACACTGAAGCTTTCTTT. Translation: CASRPRVNTEAFF.

V and J are TRBV18 and TRBJ2-7, with D possibly TRBD1 on 6 matching bases. The ends were cut back, 4 bases at V and 6 bases at J, with 7 bases in the middle. The CDR3 contains 11 residues. CDR1 and CDR2 from the germline V gene are KGHSH and LQKENI. The CDR3, as DNA: TGTGCCAGCTCACAAGGGGGCGAGCAGTACTTC. Residues: CASSQGGEQYF.

The chain has TRBV11-2 and TRBJ1-1, with unresolved D. V was clipped by 2 bases and J by 11 bases, with 12 bases between them. CDR1 and CDR2 (germline): SGHAT, FQNNGV. This CDR3 has 12 residues. The CDR3 sequence: CASSLSEAGAFF. In DNA, the CDR3 is TGTGCCAGCAGCTTATCGGAGGCAGGCGCTTTCTTT. The full variable domain, with the rest looked up from reference TRBV11-2 and TRBJ1-1, is EAGVAQSPRYKIIEKRQSVAFWCNPISGHATLYWYQQILGQGPKLLIQFQNNGVVDDSQLPKDRFSAERLKGVDSTLKIQPAKLEDSAVYLCASSLSEAGAFFGQGTRLTVV.

This clone was found once. The chain employs TRBV18 and TRBJ2-1; 7 nucleotides agree with TRBD2. With V trimmed by 6 bases and J by 7 bases, 12 bases remained unmatched. Germline V gene data show CDR1 as KGHSH and CDR2 as LQKENI. This CDR3 has 15 residues. Here the CDR3 DNA reads TGTGCCAGCTCCCGAACTAGCGCCCAGAGAAATGAGCAGTTCTTC. This translates into CASSRTSAQRNEQFF.

The chain employs TRBV5-8 and TRBJ1-1; D ambiguous. The CDR3 length is 16 residues. CDR1 and CDR2 from the germline V gene are SGHTS and YDEGEE. Trimming cost V 6 bases and J 1 base, with 19 bases left between them. In DNA form, the CDR3 reads TGTGCCAGCACCCCATTACGGGGAGTCCAGAACACTGAAGCTTTCTTT. As protein: CASTPLRGVQNTEAFF.

V and J are TRBV11-2 and TRBJ2-3, with TRBD2 identical over 7 bases. CDR1 and CDR2 (germline): SGHAT, FQNNGV. The length of the CDR3 is 19 residues. Unmatched junction bases numbered 19, after V lost 5 bases and J lost 2 bases. The CDR3 DNA is TGTGCCAGCAGCCCTCGAGCGGGACGCCAACCTTCCTTCACAGATACGCAGTATTTT. This sequence encodes CASSPRAGRQPSFTDTQYF. Filled out from reference TRBV11-2 and TRBJ2-3, the complete variable domain reads EAGVAQSPRYKIIEKRQSVAFWCNPISGHATLYWYQQILGQGPKLLIQFQNNGVVDDSQLPKDRFSAERLKGVDSTLKIQPAKLEDSAVYLCASSPRAGRQPSFTDTQYFGPGTRLTVL.

This clone has a single count. The chain combines TRBV6-5 with TRBJ1-1, with unresolved D. The CDR3 spans 15 residues. In germline, CDR1 is MNHEY, CDR2 SVGAGI. V shed 0 bases and J shed 2 bases, with 10 bases lying between them. DNA of the CDR3: TGTGCCAGCAGTTACTCGAATGGCGGAAACACTGAAGCTTTCTTT. Its protein is CASSYSNGGNTEAFF.

V is TRBV28 and J is TRBJ2-2; TRBD2 is a possible D gene (5 bases). The ends were cut back, 7 bases at V and 3 bases at J, with 15 bases in the middle. CDR1 is MDHEN and CDR2 is SYDVKM in the germline V gene. The CDR3 sequence is 15 residues long. This CDR3 reads CASINLMRDTGELFF. In nucleotides, the CDR3 is TGTGCCAGCATCAACCTCATGAGGGACACCGGGGAGCTGTTTTTT.

The chain has TRBV6-5 and TRBJ1-1; no reliable D call. In germline, CDR1 is MNHEY, CDR2 SVGAGI. The V end lost 0 bases, the J end lost 11 bases, and 16 bases lay between the germline ends. This CDR3 has 14 amino acids. The CDR3 loop reads CASSYSKLFAAAFF. The CDR3 nucleotides read TGTGCCAGCAGTTACTCGAAACTTTTCGCCGCCGCTTTCTTT.

The V and J genes are TRBV10-3 and TRBJ1-1; D unclear. Trimming took 0 bases from V and 10 from J, leaving 15 bases between them. The CDR3 is made up of 14 amino acids. The V gene's germline CDR1 is ENHRY and CDR2 SYGVKD. Here the CDR3 reads CAISESSGVRGAFF. CDR3 nucleotide sequence: TGTGCCATCAGTGAGTCGAGTGGGGTTCGGGGAGCTTTCTTT.

This clone was detected only once. The same CDR3 also results from other DNA sequences found in this sample. J is TRBJ1-2 and V is TRBV7-9; D possibly corresponds to TRBD1 (5 bases). The V and J ends lost 5 bases and 1 base respectively, with 8 bases between them. The CDR3 covers 13 residues. Germline V gene lookup returns CDR1 SEHNR and CDR2 FQNEAQ (reference sequence). CDR3 sequence: CASSPQGNYGYTF. Written as DNA, the CDR3 is TGTGCCAGCAGCCCTCAGGGTAACTATGGCTACACCTTC.

This clone was detected only once. The rearrangement links TRBV6-5 to TRBJ2-5, with a tentative D call TRBD1 (6 bases). This CDR3 is built from 15 residues. Germline V gene lookup returns CDR1 MNHEY and CDR2 SVGAGI. Trimming took 7 bases from V and 2 from J, leaving 17 bases between them. Here the CDR3 reads CASTARGRGQETQYF. As DNA, the CDR3 is TGTGCCAGCACCGCCAGGGGTAGAGGGCAAGAGACCCAGTACTTC.

In its sample, this clone was seen once. This rearrangement joins TRBV30 to TRBJ2-4, with TRBD1 as a possible D gene (6 bases). This CDR3 is 16 amino acids long. Germline V gene data show CDR1 as GTSNPN and CDR2 as SVGIG (reference sequence). V was clipped by 8 bases and J by 3 bases, with 23 bases between them. CDR3 DNA sequence: TGTGCCGGAAGGGGGTCCGGGATTTATAACAAAAACATTCAGTACTTC. Residues: CAGRGSGIYNKNIQYF.

The rearrangement links TRBV4-3 to TRBJ2-7, with TRBD2 identical over 7 bases. The trim removed 0 bases at V and 5 bases at J, leaving 10 bases unmatched. This CDR3 has 16 amino acids. The germline gives CDR1 LGHNA, CDR2 YSLEER. The CDR3 sequence is CASSQDRIAGEHEQYF. The CDR3 region has the DNA TGCGCCAGCAGCCAAGATCGGATCGCGGGAGAACACGAGCAGTACTTC.

This CDR3 reads CASSVGRDRGGSQPQHF. Written as DNA, the CDR3 is TGTGCCAGCAGCGTAGGACGGGACAGGGGAGGTAGTCAGCCCCAGCATTTT. V gene TRBV9 combines with J gene TRBJ1-5; 10 bases agree with TRBD1. V shed 0 bases, J shed 6 bases, and the junction held 9 bases outside the gene matches. The CDR3 has 17 amino acids. Looked up from germline, CDR1 is SGDLS and CDR2 is YYNGEE.

The chain joins TRBV11-2 to TRBJ2-7, with a tentative D call TRBD1 (6 bases). The V end was cut by 5 bases, the J end by 7 bases, with 12 bases between. The length of the CDR3 is 12 residues. Germline-derived CDR1 and CDR2 are SGHAT and FQNNGV. The DNA for the CDR3 is TGTGCCAGCAGCCTACAGAGGGGGGAGCAGTACTTC. It encodes CASSLQRGEQYF.